One and the same sample provided the 12 T cell receptor beta chains below, sequenced in a study of T cell repertoires in cytomegalovirus infection. The antigens these receptors bind are not known. One entry per CDR3 protein results from TCRdb running MiXCR on the reads. The sample holds roughly 500,000 distinct CDR3 sequences, roughly a third seen once. The sample consisted of cultured PBMCs, taken from culture after CMV antigen stimulation. The receptor set was obtained from a human donor in good health (CMV status not recorded). Some clones in this sample may be carry-over from other donors' samples.

The chain combines TRBV4-3 with TRBJ1-2; 7 nucleotides agree with TRBD1. Germline-derived CDR1 and CDR2 are LGHNA and YSLEER. This CDR3 is 16 amino acids long. V lost 0 bases to trimming and J lost 4 bases; unmatched junction nucleotides: 8. The CDR3 DNA follows: TGCGCCAGCAGCCAAGATCTCGGCAGGGGGTTCTATGGCTACACCTTC. This sequence encodes CASSQDLGRGFYGYTF.

This clonotype has more than one count but fewer than ten. CDR3 residues: CSATTSGNLADTQYF. DNA of the CDR3: TGCAGTGCAACGACTAGCGGGAACCTGGCAGATACGCAGTATTTT. The J gene is TRBJ2-3, the V gene TRBV20-1; 11 nucleotides agree with TRBD2. The germline CDR1 and CDR2 sequences are DFQATT and SNEGSKA (reference sequence). The CDR3 has 15 amino acids. J was trimmed by 4 bases and V by 6 bases; bases with no gene match: 9.

This clonotype has just one count. This chain uses TRBV15 with TRBJ2-2; TRBD1 agrees at 7 bases. There are 14 residues in the CDR3. The J segment lost 13 bases and the V segment lost 5 bases, leaving 13 bases of the junction unmatched. In germline, CDR1 is LNHNV, CDR2 YYDKDF (reference sequence). The CDR3 sequence: CATSSPSGTVGLFF. CDR3 DNA sequence: TGTGCCACCAGCTCCCCCTCCGGGACAGTAGGGCTGTTTTTT.

The rearrangement uses TRBV5-1 and TRBJ2-1, with D perhaps TRBD1 (6 bases). Germline V gives CDR1 SGHRS, CDR2 YFSETQ. The V end was cut by 0 bases, the J end by 8 bases, with 9 bases between. The CDR3 has 13 residues. The CDR3 region has the DNA TGCGCCAGCAGCTTGGACAGGGCACATGAGCAGTTCTTC. Translating gives CASSLDRAHEQFF.

This clonotype was recorded once. The chain recombines TRBV27 with TRBJ1-5, with a possible D match to TRBD1 (6 bases). Looked up from germline, CDR1 is MNHEY and CDR2 is SMNVEV (reference sequence). The CDR3 loop spans 14 amino acids. The V gene lost 2 bases and the J gene lost 5 bases, with 10 bases spanning the gap. The CDR3 region is CASSLRGGYQPQHF. The DNA of the CDR3 is TGTGCCAGCAGTTTACGAGGGGGGTATCAGCCCCAGCATTTT.

The chain has TRBV6-5 and TRBJ1-5, with D perhaps matching TRBD1 (6 bases). CDR3 length: 14 amino acids. The germline V and J ends were trimmed by 5 bases and 6 bases, with 14 bases remaining between them. Per the germline V gene, CDR1 is MNHEY and CDR2 is SVGAGI. CDR3 nucleotides: TGTGCCAGCAGTAGGGGGGCAGGGCCTCAGCCCCAGCATTTT. This sequence encodes CASSRGAGPQPQHF.

The J gene is TRBJ2-1, the V gene TRBV6-2 or TRBV6-3; 15 bases agree with TRBD2. Looked up from germline, CDR1 is MNHEY and CDR2 is SVGEGT. The CDR3 sequence is 18 residues long. The V and J ends lost 6 bases and 5 bases, in that order; junction bases with no gene match: 11. The CDR3 nucleotides are TGTGCCAGCAGCCCTGGGACTAGCGGGAGGTTAAGAAACAATGAGCAGTTCTTC. Amino acid sequence: CASSPGTSGRLRNNEQFF.

The chain uses TRBV10-3 and TRBJ2-1, with TRBD2 identical over 11 bases. Germline CDR1 reads ENHRY; CDR2 reads SYGVKD. The CDR3 has 16 residues. V trimming: 6 bases; J trimming: 10 bases; junction bases outside the gene matches: 14. CDR3 nucleotides: TGTGCCATCAGCCTCGGGTTTACTAGCGGGAGTAACGAGCAGTTCTTC. Translation gives CAISLGFTSGSNEQFF.

This clonotype was seen once. This may arise from a read error, as a much more abundant clone is one base away. The chain uses TRBV7-2 and TRBJ2-5, with D unresolved. Germline V CDR1 and CDR2: SGHTA, FQGNSA. The CDR3 sequence is 14 residues long. The CDR3 DNA is TGTGCCAGCAGCTTAATGGGTCTCCAAGAGCCCCAGTACTTC. Protein: CASSLMGLQEPQYF.

The rearrangement uses TRBV6-2 or TRBV6-3 and TRBJ2-5; TRBD2 agrees at 7 bases. CDR3 length: 15 residues. The junction had 3 bases not matched to a gene; V was cut back by 2 bases and J by 0 bases. Germline V gene data show CDR1 as MNHEY and CDR2 as SVGEGT. CDR3 DNA: TGTGCCAGCAGTTACCCACTAGCGTACCAAGAGACCCAGTACTTC. The encoded protein is CASSYPLAYQETQYF.

V gene TRBV6-6 combines with J gene TRBJ1-2; the match to TRBD1 covers 7 bases. This CDR3 is 14 amino acids long. The germline V gene encodes CDR1 MNHNY and CDR2 SVGAGI (reference sequence). The ends lost 11 bases at V and 4 bases at J; junction bases unmatched: 13. The CDR3 reads CAARERGRLYGYTF. DNA for the CDR3: TGTGCCGCCAGAGAGAGGGGGCGACTCTATGGCTACACCTTC.

In this sample, this clonotype turned up a few times. The chain recombines TRBV7-2 with TRBJ2-1; 11 bases fit TRBD2. This CDR3 spans 12 amino acids. CDR1 SGHTA and CDR2 FQGNSA come from the germline V gene. J was trimmed by 16 bases and V by 3 bases; bases with no gene match: 5. In nucleotides, the CDR3 is TGTGCCAGCAGCTTTAGCGGGAGGGAGGGATTCTTC. Its protein product is CASSFSGREGFF.